The clone carrying this T cell receptor beta chain was picked up many times. Its matching antigen is unknown. The CDR3 is 16 residues long. V lost 0 bases, J lost 1 base, and 14 bases lay in between. Germline assignment: CDR1 DFQATT and CDR2 SNEGSKA (reference sequence). This specimen comes from a study of blood T cells in healthy people across ages. The study's findings and limits: Roughly linear declines in TCR beta diversity per million T cells occurred with age.

Peripheral blood from each donor was collected in a volume of roughly 9.8 milliliters. A second about 7 to 12 cycle PCR used barcoded and J-beta primers. TCRdb itself ran the 5' RACE reads through MiXCR, one entry per CDR3 protein. Among around 1.7 million distinct CDR3 sequences listed, 28% were seen once. The chain has TRBV20-1 and TRBJ2-3; tentatively, D is TRBD1 (5 bases). The clonotype comes from a woman in her twenties or thirties in good health. The sample comprised blood. In DNA, the CDR3 is TGCAGTGCTAGAGATATGGTCGAGACAGGCACAGATACGCAGTATTTT. This sequence encodes CSARDMVETGTDTQYF.